The clone carrying this T cell receptor beta chain was counted many times. Its antigen remains unknown. This specimen comes from a study of blood T cells in healthy people across ages. Study conclusions and caveats: Per million T cells, TCR beta diversity dropped about linearly as age rose. The unknown donor CMV status may have confounded expanded clonotype changes.

CDR3 size: 13 residues. The germline V gene encodes CDR1 MNHEY and CDR2 SVGEGT. The authors ran a second PCR of roughly 6 to 12 cycles using a sample-barcoded 5' primer and a J-beta primer mix. TCRdb passed the 5' RACE reads through MiXCR, listing each CDR3 protein once. The data hold around 1,900,000 distinct CDR3 sequences, with 35% to 50% observed a single time. Researchers collected about 9.7 milliliters of peripheral blood from every single donor. The clonotype originates from a human donor in good health. The chain combines TRBV6-2 or TRBV6-3 with TRBJ2-5; D gene unclear. The closer fit of TRBJ2-7 to the DNA end suggests the J call may be wrong. Sequenced input: blood. The DNA of the CDR3 is TGTGCCAGCAGTTACTCAGATGTCACCGAGCAGTACTTC. Translating it yields CASSYSDVTEQYF.